The T cell receptor beta chain described here comes from a study of T cells after yellow fever vaccination. This clonotype appeared a few times. The 5'RACE template-switching step produced TCR cDNA and added a universal primer site and UMIs. TCRdb reanalysed the 5' RACE reads using MiXCR and keeps one entry per CDR3 protein. This table has 100,000 or so distinct CDR3 sequences, roughly 9% appearing once. Overall study results and limits: Weaker in magnitude, the secondary response showed a faster peak on day 5 versus 15.

The CDR3 sequence is 16 residues long. V shed 6 bases and J shed 10 bases, with 23 bases lying between them. CDR1 is SGHKS and CDR2 is YYEKEE in the germline V gene (reference sequence). V usage is TRBV5-5 and J usage is TRBJ1-6; D not resolved. This TCR derives from a man between 18 and 35 years old who received the YFV17D yellow fever vaccine. Sequenced here: CD8+ T cells not binding an NS4B(214-222) dextramer, sorted from PBMCs, sampled more than 14 days after the first yellow fever vaccination. CDR3 DNA: TGTGCCAGCACCCCAAGTTGGGCCACCTATCAATCACCCCTCCACTTT. Encoded protein: CASTPSWATYQSPLHF.